Listed below are T cell receptor beta chains from one sample, sequenced in a study of OX40 agonist ivuxolimab in advanced cancers. The data were produced by immunoSEQ multiplex PCR, yet TCRdb's version contains in-frame clones alone and is incomplete. Found here are about 20,000 clones, over 70% of them singletons; the top ten hold 36%. The sample here was CD4+ or CD8+ T cells sorted from blood, taken in a trial of the OX40 agonist ivuxolimab. These TCRs come from an adult with an advanced solid tumor such as melanoma, head and neck, liver or kidney cancer. Both conserved end residues are part of each CDR3.

V	J	CDR3
TRBV13	TRBJ1-2	CASSSDSPPDGYTF
TRBV9	TRBJ2-3	CASSVGGTTTDTQYF
TRBV4-3	TRBJ2-1	CASSQVGGRAVNEQFF
TRBV4-3	TRBJ2-5	CASSHSGSQETQYF
TRBV4-3	TRBJ1-2	CASSQVAGYGYTF
TRBV6-5	TRBJ2-5	CASSYKAQGTQYF
TRBV9	TRBJ2-7	CASSGGGPYEQYF
TRBV6-6	TRBJ2-2	CASSPVSENTGELFF
TRBV7-9	TRBJ1-1	CASSPPDRAFPINTEAFF
TRBV2	TRBJ2-2	CASSEAEGTPNTGELFF
TRBV7-9	TRBJ1-3	CASSFPAAPSWGDTIYF
TRBV11-1	TRBJ2-5	CASSSYLEETQYF
TRBV7-9	TRBJ1-5	CASSSRQGGDQPQHF
TRBV5-4	TRBJ2-1	CASSIGQYNEQFF
TRBV6-4	TRBJ1-2	CASMRTGDNYGYTF
TRBV2	TRBJ2-7	CASSEKPSGSAPYF
TRBV11-3	TRBJ1-1	CASSQFLTEAFF
TRBV10-3	TRBJ2-7	CAISESKRCYEQYF
TRBV6-5	TRBJ2-7	CASSSGTEIYEQYF
TRBV4-3	TRBJ2-2	CASSQREGNTGELFF
TRBV28	TRBJ2-4	CASSHLRDRWRNIQYF
TRBV9	TRBJ2-7	CASSGGSYNEQYF
TRBV7-9	TRBJ2-5	CASSLSPAGETQYF
TRBV10-2	TRBJ1-2	CASSGLALIDYTF
TRBV6-6	TRBJ2-7	CASSYVYEQYF
TRBV6-5	TRBJ1-2	CASSLPGGYGYTF
TRBV27	TRBJ2-5	CASSSGLGKTQYF
TRBV19	TRBJ2-2	CATEDREGTGELFF
TRBV2	TRBJ2-7	CASSVGELSYEQYF
TRBV9	TRBJ1-1	CASSGALSNTEAFF
TRBV9	TRBJ2-3	CASRERRTSGGVGTDTQYF
TRBV27	TRBJ2-3	CASRILAGNTDTQYF
TRBV7-9	TRBJ2-7	CASSPRDRAPHEQYF
TRBV11-2	TRBJ2-7	CASSMPGPSYEQYF
TRBV7-9	TRBJ1-6	CASSLHDEQGINSPLHF
TRBV2	TRBJ2-3	CASSEWGRGTDTQYF
TRBV4-1	TRBJ2-5	CASSQDLRAGETQYF
TRBV27	TRBJ1-2	CASSLWGEVYTF
TRBV6-5	TRBJ2-1	CASSPLAEGHNEQFF
TRBV6-5	TRBJ2-7	CASSYSSTGILYEQYF
TRBV4-1	TRBJ2-1	CASSPGGGASNEQFF
TRBV25-1	TRBJ1-4	CASSEKGQGPPTNEKLFF
TRBV4-3	TRBJ2-2	CASSQVDRGNTGELFF
TRBV6-6	TRBJ2-7	CASSYSEQGEQYF
TRBV11-2	TRBJ2-7	CASSTGGYEQYF
TRBV6-5	TRBJ2-7	CASLAGPSYEQYF
TRBV29-1	TRBJ1-2	CSVEKVGEGYGYTF
TRBV28	TRBJ1-2	CASSRVGGYTF
TRBV19	TRBJ1-1	CASFPSRSPVNTEAFF
TRBV27	TRBJ1-5	CASSSRGTAGQPQHF
TRBV5-6	TRBJ2-3	CASSFGHFSGTTDTQYF
TRBV19	TRBJ2-7	CASSPGGGGSPSYEQYF
TRBV9	TRBJ2-2	CASSLETGGTGELFF
TRBV19	TRBJ2-3	CASSRDSTDTQYF
TRBV2	TRBJ1-3	CASSVDGNSGNTIYF